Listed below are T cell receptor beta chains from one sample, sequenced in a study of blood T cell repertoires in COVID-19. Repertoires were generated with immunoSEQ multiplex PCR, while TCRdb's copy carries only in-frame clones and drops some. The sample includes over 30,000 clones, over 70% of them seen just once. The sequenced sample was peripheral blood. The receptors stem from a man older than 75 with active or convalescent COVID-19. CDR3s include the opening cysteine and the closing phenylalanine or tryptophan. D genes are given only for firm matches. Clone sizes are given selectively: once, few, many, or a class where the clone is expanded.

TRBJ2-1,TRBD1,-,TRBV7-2,TGTGCCAGCAGCGTGGGACAGGCCAATGAGCAGTTCTTC,CASSVGQANEQFF
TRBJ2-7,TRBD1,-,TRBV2,TGTGCCAGCAGTGGGACAGGGGCCTACGAGCAGTACTTC,CASSGTGAYEQYF
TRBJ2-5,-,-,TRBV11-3,TGTGCCAGCAGCTTAAGGGGGGAGACCCAGTACTTC,CASSLRGETQYF
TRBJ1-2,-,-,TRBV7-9,TGTGCCAGCAGCTTACAGGGCGACTATGGCTACACCTTC,CASSLQGDYGYTF
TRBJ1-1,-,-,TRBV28,TGTGCCAGCAGTTATGCCGCGGGAAGAGAAGCTTTCTTT,CASSYAAGREAFF
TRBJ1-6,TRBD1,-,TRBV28,TGTGCCAGCCGGGAAGACAGGGTAATAGTTTACTCACCCCTCCACTTT,CASREDRVIVYSPLHF
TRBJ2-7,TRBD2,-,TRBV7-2,TGTGCCAGCAGCTCGGGACTAGCGGGACCCCACGAGCAGTACTTC,CASSSGLAGPHEQYF
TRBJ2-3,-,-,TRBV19,TGTGCCAGTGACCTTGGACAGAGCACAGATACGCAGTATTTT,CASDLGQSTDTQYF
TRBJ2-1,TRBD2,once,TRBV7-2,TGTGCCAGCAGCTTATGGCGGGGGGGCGACAATGAGCAGTTCTTC,CASSLWRGGDNEQFF
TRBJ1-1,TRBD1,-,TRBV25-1,TGTGCCAGCACCCAAACAGGGGGAAAGACTGAAGCTTTCTTT,CASTQTGGKTEAFF
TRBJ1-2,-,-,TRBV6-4,TGTGCCAGCATCCCTCGCAAGGGACAAAGATTTTATGGCTACACCTTC,CASIPRKGQRFYGYTF
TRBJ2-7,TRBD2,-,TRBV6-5,TGTGCCAGCAGTTACTCCGGTGCGGGAGGGTACGAGCAGTACTTC,CASSYSGAGGYEQYF
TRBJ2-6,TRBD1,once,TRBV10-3,TGTGCCATCAGTGAGTCGACAGGGGGCGGGTCTGGGGCCAACGTCCTGACTTTC,CAISESTGGGSGANVLTF
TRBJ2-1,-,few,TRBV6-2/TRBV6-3,TGTGCCAGCAGTTACTTGCGGAATGAGCAGTTCTTC,CASSYLRNEQFF
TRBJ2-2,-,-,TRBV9,TGTGCCAGCAGCCCCGGACTTCCGAACACCGGGGAGCTGTTTTTT,CASSPGLPNTGELFF
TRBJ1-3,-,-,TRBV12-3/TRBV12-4,TGTGCCAGCAGCGGGGACTCTGGAAACACCATATATTTT,CASSGDSGNTIYF
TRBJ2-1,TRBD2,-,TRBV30,TGTGCCTGGAGTACTCCCCTACTAGCGGGAGGTAGGTACAATGAGCAGTTCTTC,CAWSTPLLAGGRYNEQFF
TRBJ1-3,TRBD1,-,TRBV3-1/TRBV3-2,TGTGCCAGCAGCCAATCTCGACAGGGATCTGGAAACACCATATATTTT,CASSQSRQGSGNTIYF
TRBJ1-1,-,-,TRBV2,TGTGCCAGCAGTGTCGGGGAGAACACTGAAGCTTTCTTT,CASSVGENTEAFF
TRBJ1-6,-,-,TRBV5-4,TGTGCCAGCAGCCTTGACGGGTCCGATTCACCCCTCCACTTT,CASSLDGSDSPLHF
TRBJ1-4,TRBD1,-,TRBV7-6,TGTGCCAGCAGCTTAGGGACAAGGACAGGCGGAAAAACTAATGAAAAACTGTTTTTT,CASSLGTRTGGKTNEKLFF
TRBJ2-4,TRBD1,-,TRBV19,TGTGCCAGTAGTCCACAGGGGGCAACCAAAAACATTCAGTACTTC,CASSPQGATKNIQYF
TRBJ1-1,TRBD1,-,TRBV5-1,TGCGCCAGCAGCCCGACAGGGTATCGGACTGAAGCTTTCTTT,CASSPTGYRTEAFF